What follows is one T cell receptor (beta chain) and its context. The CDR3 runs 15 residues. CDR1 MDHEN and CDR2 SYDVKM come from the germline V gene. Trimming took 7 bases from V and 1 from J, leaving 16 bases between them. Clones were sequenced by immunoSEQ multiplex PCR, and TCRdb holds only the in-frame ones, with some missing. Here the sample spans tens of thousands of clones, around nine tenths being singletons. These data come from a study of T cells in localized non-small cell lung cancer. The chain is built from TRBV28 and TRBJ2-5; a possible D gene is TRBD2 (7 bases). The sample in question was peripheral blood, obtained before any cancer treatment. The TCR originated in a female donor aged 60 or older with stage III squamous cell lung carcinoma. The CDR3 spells CASTRRGGRQETQYF. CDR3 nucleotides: TGTGCCAGCACCCGAAGGGGGGGGCGCCAAGAGACCCAGTACTTC.